What follows are 2 T cell receptor beta chains derived from one specimen sequenced in a study of immune characterization of retroperitoneal liposarcoma. TCRdb recomputed calls from the PCR reads with MiXCR, one row per CDR3 protein. The sample lists 15,000 or so distinct CDR3 sequences; about 50% were seen once. The sequencing sample was made of tumor tissue. Receptor source: a female donor with retroperitoneal liposarcoma.

The chain joins TRBV11-2 to TRBJ2-5, with D tentatively TRBD2 (6 bases). The J call is doubtful: the DNA matches TRBJ2-1 better. The CDR3 has 17 amino acids. Germline-derived CDR1 and CDR2 are SGHAT and FQNNGV. The CDR3 region is CASSLGIRGDGRETQFF. As DNA, the CDR3 is TGTGCCAGCAGCTTAGGAATTCGAGGAGACGGTCGGGAGACCCAGTTCTTC.

The rearrangement links TRBV27 to TRBJ2-1; 8 positions match TRBD1. The end of the DNA fits TRBJ2-7 better, so the J call may be wrong. There are 15 residues in the CDR3. Germline V gene lookup returns CDR1 MNHEY and CDR2 SMNVEV (reference sequence). Here the CDR3 reads CASSRGQVSWDEQYF. In DNA form, the CDR3 reads TGTGCCAGCAGCAGGGGGCAGGTTTCATGGGACGAGCAGTACTTC.